This T cell receptor (beta chain) was sequenced for a study of T cell responses to AZD1222 COVID-19 vaccine. The CDR3 runs 16 residues. The germline V and J ends were trimmed by 0 bases and 0 bases, with 8 bases remaining between them. CDR1 ENHRY and CDR2 SYGVKD come from the germline V gene. Study-level results: Regions left unmutated in variants are reportedly the target of nearly half of spike-specific TCRs. None of the repertoires were sampled until the peak T cell response had passed. There were mostly white British donors and more females than males, and clonal diversity was possibly underestimated.

TCRdb's table, derived via immunoSEQ multiplex PCR, lists solely in-frame clones and lacks some. The table records some 100,000 clones, more than 75% of them present only once. Details on this clone: Its target is unknown.

Sequenced here: peripheral blood, sampled 28 days after the second AZD1222 dose. This chain connects TRBV10-3 to TRBJ2-2; D is ambiguous. The sequence was obtained from an adult who received the AZD1222 COVID-19 vaccine. CDR3 residues: CAISESGGANTGELFF. The CDR3 DNA sequence: TGTGCCATCAGTGAGTCCGGCGGAGCGAACACCGGGGAGCTGTTTTTT.